One and the same sample provided the 7 T cell receptor beta chains below, sequenced in a study of low-dose radiotherapy and immunotherapy resistance in tumors. Specified time point: after trial treatment. The treatment denotes: LDRT plus nivolumab, ipilimumab, low-dose cyclophosphamide and aspirin (RACIN trial). TCR amplification involved about 19 PCR cycles with a constant-region primer and V-primer adapter. Each CDR3 protein is one row after TCRdb ran MiXCR on the reads. The sample includes tens of thousands of distinct CDR3 sequences, 33% of them seen just once. The source was PBMCs, collected after low-dose radiotherapy plus immunotherapy. Source of these receptors: a male donor with rectosigmoid adenocarcinoma.

This clonotype was detected a few times. J is TRBJ2-3 and V is TRBV28; 16 bases line up with TRBD2. The germline V gene has CDR1 MDHEN and CDR2 SYDVKM. J gave up 4 bases and V 5 bases, and 6 bases lay outside the gene matches. This CDR3 contains 17 residues. CDR3 loop: CASSPPGLAGGPDTQYF. CDR3 sequence (DNA): TGTGCCAGCAGTCCCCCGGGACTAGCGGGAGGGCCAGATACGCAGTATTTT. The variable domain in full, with the rest retrieved from reference TRBV28 and TRBJ2-3, is DVKVTQSSRYLVKRTGEKVFLECVQDMDHENMFWYRQDPGLGLRLIYFSYDVKMKEKGDIPEGYSVSREKKERFSLILESASTNQTSMYLCASSPPGLAGGPDTQYFGPGTRLTVL.

This clonotype rates as medium-sized. V and J are TRBV2 and TRBJ1-2, with D hard to call. The CDR3 totals 12 residues. V lost 4 bases and J 7 bases, leaving 10 bases between the germline ends. The germline V gene encodes CDR1 SNHLY and CDR2 FYNNEI. The CDR3 DNA sequence: TGTGCCAGCAGTGGAAATCAGGTTGGCTACACCTTC. Encoded protein: CASSGNQVGYTF.

This sequence joins TRBV7-2 and TRBJ2-5; weak D call: TRBD1 (6 bases). Trimming removed 5 bases from V and 5 bases from J, with 15 bases in between. The germline gives CDR1 SGHTA, CDR2 FQGNSA. CDR3 length: 14 residues. The CDR3 sequence is CASSRPLRGETQYF. Written as DNA, the CDR3 is TGTGCCAGCAGCCGTCCTTTAAGGGGGGAGACCCAGTACTTC.

This clonotype was observed at least ten times. CDR3 protein: CASSLGSMNTEAFF. The CDR3, as DNA: TGTGCCAGCAGTTTAGGATCTATGAACACTGAAGCTTTCTTT. The chain has TRBV28 and TRBJ1-1; no clear D gene. Germline V lookup: CDR1 MDHEN, CDR2 SYDVKM. The V end lost 2 bases, the J end lost 0 bases, and 7 bases lay between the germline ends. The CDR3 is 14 residues long.

This clonotype appeared a few times. This chain uses TRBV5-6 with TRBJ2-1; TRBD2 matches 7 bases. V was pared by 7 bases and J by 6 bases, with 13 bases of the junction left unmatched. In germline, CDR1 is SGHDT, CDR2 YYEEEE. This CDR3 spans 15 amino acids. The CDR3 DNA follows: TGTGCCAGCGCCCCCCGGCGGGGGTACGGCAATGAGCAGTTCTTC. It codes for CASAPRRGYGNEQFF.

The chain combines TRBV6-8 with TRBJ2-1; tentatively, D is TRBD1 (6 bases). Trimming removed 5 bases at V and 4 bases at J, with 21 bases between. Germline loops: CDR1 MNHGY, CDR2 SAAAGT. This CDR3 spans 17 amino acids. CDR3 sequence reads: CASSTTQTGGEYNEQFF. The CDR3 region has the DNA TGTGCCAGCAGTACTACACAGACAGGAGGAGAATACAATGAGCAGTTCTTC.

About this clonotype: The germline gene is not matched at one end of the junction; a read error may be the cause. The V gene is TRBV15, the J gene TRBJ1-1; 7 nucleotides agree with TRBD1. This CDR3 spans 14 amino acids. From germline, CDR1 is LNHNV and CDR2 YYDKDF (reference sequence). The DNA of the CDR3 is TGTGCCAGCAGCTTAGCCAGGGGGAGCACTGAAGCTTTCTTT. Translated: CASSLARGSTEAFF.